The T cell receptor beta chain described here comes from a study of response to subunit inactivated influenza vaccine. This clonotype was detected many times. The CDR3 has 12 residues. Trimming shortened V by 6 bases and J by 7 bases, and 13 bases separated the two germline ends. Via MiXCR, TCRdb re-called the RT-PCR reads, giving one row per CDR3 protein. In the table there are 500,000 to 600,000 distinct CDR3 sequences, around 13% of which are singletons. The clonotype originates from a man between 45 and 60 years old who received an inactivated influenza vaccine. Sequenced material: PBMCs from blood, taken roughly 48 days after vaccination. The rearrangement links TRBV12-3 or TRBV12-4 to TRBJ2-7; D not resolved. As DNA, the CDR3 is TGTGCCAGCAGCGAAACACGTGGAGAGCAGTACTTC. This sequence encodes CASSETRGEQYF.